Listed here are 30 T cell receptor beta chains from one sample, sequenced in a study of control samples from healthy donors and cancer patients. Libraries were prepared by immunoSEQ multiplex PCR; TCRdb keeps only in-frame clonotypes and omits some of them. The sample yields about 120,000 clones, 93% seen once. Sequences were obtained from blood. These receptor sequences come from a young man in good health.

CDR3 sequence: CASSVVSVAANTEAFF. The CDR3 DNA is TGTGCCAGCAGCGTAGTAAGTGTGGCGGCGAACACTGAAGCTTTCTTT. The chain couples TRBV9 to TRBJ1-1; D is unresolved. With 0 bases removed from V and 1 base from J, the gap between germline ends came to 13 bases. The CDR3 loop spans 16 amino acids. In germline, CDR1 is SGDLS, CDR2 YYNGEE.

CDR3 in amino acids: CASSLGRGRDVYEQYV. For the CDR3, the DNA is TGTGCCAGCAGCTTGGGGAGGGGCAGGGACGTCTACGAGCAGTACGTC. This sequence joins TRBV5-8 and TRBJ2-7; perhaps TRBD2 as D (6 bases). The ends were cut back, 0 bases at V and 3 bases at J, with 16 bases in the middle. CDR3 length equals 16 residues. The germline V gene has CDR1 SGHTS and CDR2 YDEGEE.

The chain couples TRBV6-5 to TRBJ2-1, with 12 bases lining up with TRBD2. Germline assignment: CDR1 MNHEY and CDR2 SVGAGI. V trimming: 10 bases; J trimming: 10 bases; junction bases outside the gene matches: 14. This CDR3 has 15 amino acids. CDR3 loop: CATSTGSSGGGEQFF. The CDR3 bases are TGTGCCACCTCAACGGGGTCTAGCGGGGGGGGCGAGCAGTTCTTC.

This chain connects TRBV6-5 to TRBJ1-6; D remains unclear. V lost 8 bases and J lost 7, with 9 bases in between. Per the germline V gene, CDR1 is MNHEY and CDR2 is SVGAGI. The CDR3 is 12 residues long. CDR3 coding DNA: TGTGCCAGCGGGAATCAAAATTCACCCCTCCACTTT. It codes for CASGNQNSPLHF.

Concerning this clone itself: Other DNA sequences of this sample code for an identical CDR3. V and J are TRBV15 and TRBJ2-7, with 9 positions matching TRBD1. Near its end, the DNA agrees better with TRBJ2-5, so the J call may be wrong. This CDR3 contains 14 residues. Germline CDR1 reads LNHNV; CDR2 reads YYDKDF (reference sequence). CDR3 loop: CATSRDRGQETQYF. In DNA, the CDR3 is TGTGCCACCAGCAGGGACAGGGGTCAAGAGACCCAGTACTTC.

V and J are TRBV7-6 and TRBJ2-3, with 14 bases that match TRBD2. The ends lost 5 bases at V and 1 base at J; junction bases unmatched: 14. The V gene's germline CDR1 is SGHVS and CDR2 FNYEAQ. The length of the CDR3 is 20 residues. CDR3 in amino acids: CASSRDARLAGGRGTDTQYF. CDR3 nucleotides: TGTGCCAGCAGCCGAGATGCCAGACTAGCGGGGGGGCGGGGCACAGATACGCAGTATTTT.

The chain has TRBV9 and TRBJ1-2; D might be TRBD1 (6 bases). CDR3 size: 16 residues. Germline values: CDR1 SGDLS, CDR2 YYNGEE. The ends were cut back, 0 bases at V and 2 bases at J, with 14 bases in the middle. The CDR3 sequence is CASSVVGRGANYGYTF. In DNA form, the CDR3 reads TGTGCCAGCAGCGTAGTTGGGAGGGGGGCCAACTATGGCTACACCTTC.

This chain uses TRBV28 with TRBJ2-7; 9 bases fit TRBD2. CDR3 length: 14 amino acids. CDR1 MDHEN and CDR2 SYDVKM come from the germline V gene. The trim removed 5 bases at V and 7 bases at J, leaving 9 bases unmatched. In nucleotides, the CDR3 is TGTGCCAGCAGTCCCACCGGACTAGCGAGGGAGCAGTACTTC. This translates into CASSPTGLAREQYF. Looking up the rest from reference TRBV28 and TRBJ2-7 gives the full variable domain: DVKVTQSSRYLVKRTGEKVFLECVQDMDHENMFWYRQDPGLGLRLIYFSYDVKMKEKGDIPEGYSVSREKKERFSLILESASTNQTSMYLCASSPTGLAREQYFGPGTRLTVT.

V usage is TRBV15 and J usage is TRBJ1-5; D gene uncertain. The CDR3 length is 12 residues. In germline, CDR1 is LNHNV, CDR2 YYDKDF (reference sequence). V gave up 1 base and J gave up 2 bases, with 0 bases separating them. The CDR3 nucleotides are TGTGCCACCAGCAGAGGCAATCAGCCCCAGCATTTT. It is translated as CATSRGNQPQHF.

The genes are TRBV4-2 and TRBJ1-4; D not resolved. Per germline, CDR1 LGHNA and CDR2 YNFKEQ. Between the trimmed V and J ends, which lost 2 bases and 7 bases, there was a span of 11 bases. The CDR3 has 14 residues. The CDR3 nucleotides read TGTGCCAGCAGCCAAAGCCGCCTCGGTGAAAAACTGTTTTTT. Amino acids: CASSQSRLGEKLFF.

This clone was observed a single time. This chain connects TRBV10-3 to TRBJ2-6; maybe TRBD2 (6 bases). The CDR3 is 20 amino acids. Trimming took 3 bases from V and 0 from J, leaving 21 bases between them. CDR1 is ENHRY, CDR2 SYGVKD, per germline. Written as DNA, the CDR3 is TGTGCCATCAGTGAAGTGGGTCCGGGGGTCCTCAACTCTGGGGCCAACGTCCTGACTTTC. Residues: CAISEVGPGVLNSGANVLTF.

The V gene is TRBV19, the J gene TRBJ2-3; no firm D call. Per germline, CDR1 LNHDA and CDR2 SQIVND (reference sequence). This CDR3 has 15 residues. Trimming stripped 3 bases from V and 6 bases from J, with 16 bases between. The CDR3 reads CASSMAPRPADTQYF. In nucleotides, the CDR3 is TGTGCCAGTAGTATGGCCCCACGGCCAGCGGATACGCAGTATTTT.

This clone came up once. J is TRBJ2-5 and V is TRBV2, with D unclear. Germline assignment: CDR1 SNHLY and CDR2 FYNNEI. With 7 bases removed from V and 0 bases from J, the gap between germline ends came to 12 bases. The CDR3 runs to 14 residues. In nucleotides, the CDR3 is TGTGCCAGCACCTCCCCCGGCTACCAAGAGACCCAGTACTTC. Translating gives CASTSPGYQETQYF.

The CDR3 sequence: CASSMGQGYTEAFF. CDR3 nucleotide sequence: TGTGCCAGTAGTATGGGACAGGGCTACACTGAAGCTTTCTTT. The chain couples TRBV19 to TRBJ1-1; 9 bases align to TRBD1. This CDR3 region has 14 residues. Germline assignment: CDR1 LNHDA and CDR2 SQIVND (reference sequence). Unmatched junction bases numbered 2, after V lost 3 bases and J lost 3 bases.

The CDR3 here is CASSRDRTQETQYF. As DNA, the CDR3 is TGTGCCAGCAGCCGGGACAGAACTCAAGAGACCCAGTACTTC. The chain combines TRBV7-2 with TRBJ2-5; 7 positions agree with TRBD1. This CDR3 contains 14 residues. CDR1 and CDR2 (germline): SGHTA, FQGNSA. V shed 5 bases and J 2 bases; nucleotides not matched to a gene: 5.

The chain links TRBV24-1 to TRBJ1-2; D remains unclear. The V end was cut by 1 base, the J end by 7 bases, with 3 bases between. The CDR3 spans 11 residues. Germline loops: CDR1 KGHDR, CDR2 SFDVKD. The CDR3 reads CATSDLGGYTF. CDR3 DNA sequence: TGTGCCACCAGTGATTTAGGTGGCTACACCTTC.

The chain is built from TRBV5-6 and TRBJ2-2, with D possibly TRBD1 on 5 matching bases. The CDR3 contains 15 residues. Germline V CDR1 and CDR2: SGHDT, YYEEEE. V was pared by 0 bases and J by 6 bases, with 12 bases between. As DNA, the CDR3 is TGTGCCAGCAGCTTGGGACCCCTAGGGGCCGGGGAGCTGTTTTTT. Encoded protein: CASSLGPLGAGELFF.

V is TRBV7-9 and J is TRBJ1-1; D is uncertain. The germline V and J ends were trimmed by 3 bases and 4 bases, with 12 bases remaining between them. The CDR3 is 14 amino acids. Germline CDR1 and CDR2: SEHNR and FQNEAQ (reference sequence). CDR3 DNA: TGTGCCAGCAGCTTTGTAGGTCGGATCACTGAAGCTTTCTTT. It encodes CASSFVGRITEAFF.

The gene calls are TRBV19 and TRBJ1-2; TRBD1 matches at 7 bases. V was pared by 5 bases and J by 6 bases, with 6 bases of the junction left unmatched. CDR1 is LNHDA, CDR2 SQIVND, per germline (reference sequence). The CDR3 is 13 residues long. The CDR3 DNA reads TGTGCCAGTAGTGAGCAGACAGGGAATGGCTACACCTTC. This translates into CASSEQTGNGYTF.

The rearrangement uses TRBV4-1 and TRBJ1-1; maybe TRBD1 (5 bases). Deletions cut 4 bases from V and 3 bases from J, with 12 bases between. There are 14 residues in the CDR3. Looked up from germline, CDR1 is MGHRA and CDR2 is YSYEKL. The CDR3 is CASSPQGRDTEAFF. CDR3 in DNA: TGCGCCAGCAGCCCCCAGGGCAGGGACACTGAAGCTTTCTTT.

The rearrangement links TRBV7-2 to TRBJ1-2; D is unclear. In germline, CDR1 is SGHTA, CDR2 FQGNSA. This CDR3 region has 15 residues. Trimming took off 5 bases at V and 1 base at J, with 14 bases between the two ends. This chain's CDR3 is CASSAHRDLNYGYTF. The DNA of the CDR3 is TGTGCCAGCAGCGCCCACAGAGATCTTAACTATGGCTACACCTTC.

This chain joins TRBV7-9 and TRBJ1-6; TRBD1 is a possible D gene (5 bases). Germline assignment: CDR1 SEHNR and CDR2 FQNEAQ (reference sequence). Trimming pared 3 bases from V and 6 bases from J, leaving 12 bases between. This CDR3 contains 15 residues. DNA for the CDR3: TGTGCCAGCAGCTTGGGGACGGGACGTAATTCACCCCTCCACTTT. It is translated as CASSLGTGRNSPLHF.

The chain has TRBV12-5 and TRBJ2-3; tentatively, D is TRBD1 (6 bases). The CDR3 totals 13 residues. Trimming cost V 7 bases and J 3 bases, with 11 bases left between them. Germline V CDR1 and CDR2: LGHNT, FRNRAP. The CDR3 region is CASAKTGTDTQYF. Here the CDR3 DNA reads TGTGCTAGTGCCAAAACAGGGACAGATACGCAGTATTTT. Together with reference TRBV12-5 and TRBJ2-3, the CDR3 gives the full variable domain: DARVTQTPRHKVTEMGQEVTMRCQPILGHNTVFWYRQTMMQGLELLAYFRNRAPLDDSGMPKDRFSAEMPDATLATLKIQPSEPRDSAVYFCASAKTGTDTQYFGPGTRLTVL.

The rearrangement joins TRBV21-1 to TRBJ2-1; the tabulated D call, TRBD2, remains unverified against the DNA. TRBV21-1 is marked as a pseudogene. The CDR3 covers 15 residues. This chain's CDR3 is CASSKYPGGPGEQFF. CDR3 bases: TGTGCCAGCAGCAAATATCCGGGGGGGCCAGGTGAGCAGTTCTTC.

This chain uses TRBV11-2 with TRBJ2-5; D gene ambiguous. From germline, CDR1 is SGHAT and CDR2 FQNNGV. The CDR3 spans 12 residues. V gave up 1 base and J gave up 2 bases, with 2 bases separating them. CDR3 DNA sequence: TGTGCCAGCAGCTTAGGGCAAGAGACCCAGTACTTC. It is translated as CASSLGQETQYF.

The J gene is TRBJ1-2, the V gene TRBV14, with no clear D. This CDR3 spans 15 amino acids. Trimming took off 5 bases at V and 8 bases at J, with 21 bases between the two ends. Germline assignment: CDR1 SGHDN and CDR2 FVKESK. The CDR3 loop reads CASSKDLNEGMGYTF. The CDR3 DNA reads as TGTGCCAGCAGCAAGGACCTAAATGAGGGAATGGGCTACACCTTC.

The rearrangement joins TRBV5-4 to TRBJ1-2; no firm D call. With 3 bases removed from V and 5 bases from J, the gap between germline ends came to 17 bases. From germline, CDR1 is SGHNT and CDR2 YYREEE (reference sequence). The CDR3 has 15 amino acids. CDR3 in amino acids: CASSYIEPGSYGYTF. In nucleotides, the CDR3 is TGTGCCAGCAGCTACATCGAACCGGGTTCATATGGCTACACCTTC.

The V gene is TRBV9, the J gene TRBJ2-5; D is undetermined. CDR3 length equals 16 residues. V was shortened by 1 base and J by 1 base, with 14 bases between the two germline ends. From germline, CDR1 is SGDLS and CDR2 YYNGEE. The chain's CDR3 is CASSVLPGAAQETQYF. The CDR3 DNA reads as TGTGCCAGCAGCGTACTGCCCGGTGCGGCCCAAGAGACCCAGTACTTC.

A note on this clone: One junction end does not reproduce the germline sequence, and a read error may be involved. This sequence joins TRBV2 and TRBJ1-2; tentatively, D is TRBD1 (5 bases). CDR3 length: 15 amino acids. Germline V gene lookup returns CDR1 SNHLY and CDR2 FYNNEI. The CDR3 here is CVSRVEITGPGGYTF. DNA for the CDR3: TGTGTCAGCAGAGTCGAAATCACAGGCCCAGGAGGCTACACCTTC.

The chain recombines TRBV5-1 with TRBJ2-2, with TRBD2 identical over 10 bases. V was pared by 5 bases and J by 0 bases, with 4 bases of the junction left unmatched. This CDR3 has 16 amino acids. Germline V lookup: CDR1 SGHRS, CDR2 YFSETQ. CDR3 DNA: TGCGCCAGCAGTTGGAGCGGGGGGGCGAACACCGGGGAGCTGTTTTTT. The encoded protein is CASSWSGGANTGELFF.